This T cell receptor (beta chain) stems from a study of cytomegalovirus exposure and HLA in healthy donors. Amplification used 60 Vbeta primers and 13 Jbeta primers. Sequenced by immunoSEQ multiplex PCR; TCRdb stores in-frame clones only, minus some. The sample comprises roughly 100,000 clones, around 60% of which are singletons, and less than 5% rests with the top ten. In its sample, this clone was seen many times. Its antigen is as yet unknown. Findings and caveats of the study: V- and J-gene trimming of TCR beta was linked (in a later analysis) to a missense DCLRE1C variant. Productive status was seen about 90% or about 30% of the time for most TCR beta V segments in an earlier analysis.

The J segment lost 7 bases and the V segment lost 6 bases, leaving 6 bases of the junction unmatched. The germline V gene has CDR1 MNHNS and CDR2 SASEGT. CDR3 length: 12 amino acids. J is TRBJ2-7 and V is TRBV6-1; 7 nucleotides agree with TRBD2. This sequence was found in a human donor in good health. The sample was PBMCs. CDR3 bases: TGTGCCAGCAGGCCACAGCGGGAAGAGCAGTACTTC. It specifies CASRPQREEQYF.